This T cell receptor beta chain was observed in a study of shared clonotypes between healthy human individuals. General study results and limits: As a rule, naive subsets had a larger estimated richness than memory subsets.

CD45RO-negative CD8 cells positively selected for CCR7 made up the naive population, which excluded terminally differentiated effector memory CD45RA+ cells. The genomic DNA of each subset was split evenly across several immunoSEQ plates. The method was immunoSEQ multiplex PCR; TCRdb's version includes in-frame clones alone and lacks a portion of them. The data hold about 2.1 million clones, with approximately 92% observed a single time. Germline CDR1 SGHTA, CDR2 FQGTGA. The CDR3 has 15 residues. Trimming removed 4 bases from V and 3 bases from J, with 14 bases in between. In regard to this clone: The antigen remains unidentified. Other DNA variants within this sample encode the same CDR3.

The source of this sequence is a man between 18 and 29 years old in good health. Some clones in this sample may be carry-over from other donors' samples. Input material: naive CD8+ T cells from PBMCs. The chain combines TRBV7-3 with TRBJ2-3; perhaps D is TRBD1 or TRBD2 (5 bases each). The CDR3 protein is CASSSSGPSTDTQYF. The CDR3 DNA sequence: TGTGCCAGCAGCTCCTCGGGACCGTCAACAGATACGCAGTATTTT.